The 26 T cell receptor beta chains below come from one sample, sequenced in a study of blood T cell repertoires in COVID-19. Here immunoSEQ multiplex PCR was the method, and the copy in TCRdb shows in-frame clones only, minus some. Of around 100,000 clones listed, approximately 80% are singletons. The sequenced material came from peripheral blood. Receptors originate from a woman in her 70s with acute or convalescent COVID-19.

The chain carries TRBV10-3 and TRBJ2-7, with 7 bases matching TRBD1. Germline CDR1 and CDR2: ENHRY and SYGVKD. V was pared by 3 bases and J by 4 bases, with 6 bases of the junction left unmatched. CDR3 length equals 14 residues. The CDR3 region has the DNA TGTGCCATCAGTGAAGACAGGGAGTTGTACGAGCAGTACTTC. Its translation: CAISEDRELYEQYF.

This chain uses TRBV3-1 (or the pseudogene TRBV3-2) with TRBJ1-1; 12 bases align to TRBD1. V lost 6 bases to trimming and J lost 7 bases; unmatched junction nucleotides: 9. Germline CDR1 LGHDT, CDR2 YNNKEL (reference sequence). CDR3 length: 15 residues. CDR3 coding DNA: TGTGCCAGCAGGCCTTCCGGGACAGGGGGCGTTGAAGCTTTCTTT. Residues: CASRPSGTGGVEAFF.

The genes are TRBV19 and TRBJ1-1, with D maybe TRBD1 (5 bases). Germline V CDR1 and CDR2: LNHDA, SQIVND (reference sequence). Trimming left V 4 bases short and J 0 bases short, with 9 bases between. The CDR3 totals 14 residues. The chain's CDR3 is CASSRQSMNTEAFF. In DNA form, the CDR3 reads TGTGCCAGTAGTAGACAGTCCATGAACACTGAAGCTTTCTTT.

The chain employs TRBV18 and TRBJ1-5; D gene unclear. The CDR3 is 13 amino acids. Deletions cut 3 bases from V and 3 bases from J, with 6 bases between. The germline V gene has CDR1 KGHSH and CDR2 LQKENI. The CDR3 reads CASSPTHNQPQHF. CDR3 nucleotide sequence: TGTGCCAGCTCACCCACACACAATCAGCCCCAGCATTTT.

The CDR3 bases are TGTGCCAGCAGCTTAGCGGAGCGGGGGGGAACCAAGACCCAGTACTTC. Amino acid sequence: CASSLAERGGTKTQYF. The rearrangement joins TRBV7-2 to TRBJ2-5, with 10 bases fitting TRBD2. V lost 0 bases to trimming and J lost 6 bases; unmatched junction nucleotides: 7. The CDR3 is 16 amino acids. Germline lookup yields CDR1 SGHTA and CDR2 FQGNSA.

This clone has a single count. The chain couples TRBV20-1 to TRBJ2-3, with a tentative D call TRBD2 (6 bases). This CDR3 spans 13 amino acids. The V end lost 3 bases, the J end lost 2 bases, and 9 bases lay between the germline ends. Germline V CDR1 and CDR2: DFQATT, SNEGSKA (reference sequence). For the CDR3, the DNA is TGCAGTGCTAGTGGCGGGACCACAGATACGCAGTATTTT. Protein: CSASGGTTDTQYF.

The rearrangement joins TRBV30 to TRBJ1-2; D is undetermined. The CDR3 length is 13 residues. Germline CDR1 reads GTSNPN; CDR2 reads SVGIG (reference sequence). Trimming took off 1 base at V and 2 bases at J, with 8 bases between the two ends. The CDR3 DNA reads as TGTGCCTGGAGTGCTGGAGGGAACTATGGCTACACCTTC. It specifies CAWSAGGNYGYTF.

The chain couples TRBV6-5 to TRBJ1-4; TRBD1 matches at 7 bases. V trimming: 8 bases; J trimming: 0 bases; junction bases outside the gene matches: 6. CDR3 length: 15 residues. Germline lookup yields CDR1 MNHEY and CDR2 SVGAGI. The CDR3 loop reads CASDRDPATNEKLFF. DNA for the CDR3: TGTGCCAGCGACAGGGACCCAGCAACTAATGAAAAACTGTTTTTT.

This clone has just one count. The rearrangement uses TRBV30 and TRBJ1-4; no clear D gene. The CDR3 totals 15 residues. V lost 3 bases, J lost 0 bases, and 11 bases lay in between. Germline-derived CDR1 and CDR2 are GTSNPN and SVGIG (reference sequence). The CDR3 region is CAWRESGATNEKLFF. The DNA of the CDR3 is TGTGCCTGGAGAGAATCAGGTGCAACTAATGAAAAACTGTTTTTT.

The rearrangement links TRBV7-2 to TRBJ1-1; maybe TRBD1 (6 bases). Trimming left V 5 bases short and J 5 bases short, with 15 bases between. CDR3 size: 14 residues. Germline V gene sequence: CDR1 SGHTA, CDR2 FQGNSA. The CDR3 bases are TGTGCCAGCAGCCTCACCTCAGGGGAAACTGAAGCTTTCTTT. As protein: CASSLTSGETEAFF.

The rearrangement joins TRBV5-6 to TRBJ1-2; no definite D call. The V gene's germline CDR1 is SGHDT and CDR2 YYEEEE. Trimming shortened V by 1 base and J by 4 bases, and 11 bases separated the two germline ends. The CDR3 is made up of 14 amino acids. The CDR3 spells CASSLPGVGYGYTF. In DNA, the CDR3 is TGTGCCAGCAGCTTGCCGGGAGTGGGCTATGGCTACACCTTC. Supplemented by reference TRBV5-6 and TRBJ1-2, the full variable domain reads DAGVTQSPTHLIKTRGQQVTLRCSPKSGHDTVSWYQQALGQGPQFIFQYYEEEERQRGNFPDRFSGHQFPNYSSELNVNALLLGDSALYLCASSLPGVGYGYTFGSGTRLTVV.

The gene calls are TRBV6-5 and TRBJ1-2; 8 bases match TRBD1. The CDR3 extends over 15 amino acids. From germline, CDR1 is MNHEY and CDR2 SVGAGI. V was clipped by 2 bases and J by 7 bases; unmatched bases: 9. The CDR3 loop reads CASSYTDRDSGGYTF. The DNA for the CDR3 is TGTGCCAGCAGTTACACGGACAGGGATTCCGGTGGCTACACCTTC.

This clone was seen a few times. V usage is TRBV30 and J usage is TRBJ1-2; perhaps TRBD1 as D (5 bases). Trimming cost V 5 bases and J 4 bases, with 14 bases left between them. Germline V lookup: CDR1 GTSNPN, CDR2 SVGIG (reference sequence). The CDR3 has 13 residues. The CDR3 loop is CAWGANSGYGYTF. The CDR3 DNA is TGTGCCTGGGGGGCCAATTCAGGCTATGGCTACACCTTC. Full variable domain (remainder filled in from reference TRBV30 and TRBJ1-2): SQTIHQWPATLVQPVGSPLSLECTVEGTSNPNLYWYRQAAGRGLQLLFYSVGIGQISSEVPQNLSASRPQDRQFILSSKKLLLSDSGFYLCAWGANSGYGYTFGSGTRLTVV.

The chain employs TRBV6-5 and TRBJ2-7, with 8 bases lining up with TRBD1. In germline, CDR1 is MNHEY, CDR2 SVGAGI. J lost 2 bases, V lost 6 bases, and 6 bases had no gene match. CDR3 length: 14 amino acids. The CDR3 DNA sequence: TGTGCCAGCAGACCGGGACAGGACACCTACGAGCAGTACGTC. As protein: CASRPGQDTYEQYV.

This chain links TRBV27 with TRBJ2-3; 8 nucleotides line up with TRBD2. V lost 6 bases and J lost 3; bases outside the gene matches: 11. This CDR3 comprises 16 residues. Germline V gene sequence: CDR1 MNHEY, CDR2 SMNVEV (reference sequence). This CDR3 is CASRPLAGYQTDTQYF. In DNA, the CDR3 is TGTGCCAGCAGACCTCTAGCGGGTTATCAGACAGATACGCAGTATTTT.

Only one count was recorded for this clone. CDR3 DNA sequence: TGTGCCAGTAATATCGGGAGACAGGGCTTTAACTATGGCTACACCTTC. Translating it yields CASNIGRQGFNYGYTF. This rearrangement joins TRBV19 to TRBJ1-2, with TRBD1 matching 7 bases. The CDR3 loop spans 16 amino acids. Germline V gene data show CDR1 as LNHDA and CDR2 as SQIVND (reference sequence). V gave up 7 bases and J gave up 1 base; unmatched junction bases: 12.

V and J are TRBV9 and TRBJ1-4; D is undetermined. The ends were cut back, 0 bases at V and 8 bases at J, with 11 bases in the middle. Per the germline V gene, CDR1 is SGDLS and CDR2 is YYNGEE. This CDR3 is 14 amino acids long. CDR3 amino acids: CASSVDHRGEKLFF. The DNA of the CDR3 is TGTGCCAGCAGCGTAGACCATAGAGGAGAAAAACTGTTTTTT.

The chain joins TRBV29-1 to TRBJ2-7; D is undetermined. V dropped 6 bases and J dropped 0 bases, with 9 bases sitting between them. Germline loops: CDR1 SQVTM, CDR2 ANQGSEA. The CDR3 is 12 residues long. The CDR3 sequence: CSVGFSSYEQYF. The CDR3 DNA reads TGCAGCGTGGGCTTCAGCTCCTACGAGCAGTACTTC.

CDR3 coding DNA: TGTGCCTGGAGTAAAGACAGGGGCACTGAAGCTTTCTTT. Residues: CAWSKDRGTEAFF. The V call is TRBV30, the J call TRBJ1-1, with 8 bases lining up with TRBD1. Germline V gives CDR1 GTSNPN, CDR2 SVGIG (reference sequence). The trim removed 2 bases at V and 4 bases at J, leaving 3 bases unmatched. This CDR3 comprises 13 residues.

The V and J genes are TRBV9 and TRBJ2-3, with TRBD1 matching over 7 bases. Losses at the gene ends were 3 bases for V and 0 bases for J; bases not matched to a gene: 4. Germline CDR1 reads SGDLS; CDR2 reads YYNGEE. This CDR3 contains 15 residues. The CDR3 is CASSATGHSTDTQYF. The CDR3 DNA reads TGTGCCAGCAGCGCGACAGGGCATAGCACAGATACGCAGTATTTT.

The sample holds one count of this clone. The chain carries TRBV5-4 and TRBJ2-5; 10 bases align to TRBD2. V shed 1 base and J 1 base; nucleotides not matched to a gene: 10. Germline V lookup: CDR1 SGHNT, CDR2 YYREEE (reference sequence). CDR3 length equals 18 residues. CDR3 loop: CASSLPPLAGAPQETQYF. The CDR3 DNA reads TGTGCCAGCAGCTTGCCTCCCCTAGCGGGGGCCCCCCAAGAGACCCAGTACTTC.

The rearrangement links TRBV6-2 or TRBV6-3 to TRBJ2-1; TRBD2 matches 10 bases. This CDR3 has 15 residues. Trimming removed 5 bases from V and 6 bases from J; junction bases left unmatched: 7. The germline CDR1 and CDR2 sequences are MNHEY and SVGEGT. CDR3 region: CASSERVAGGNEQFF. The CDR3 nucleotides read TGTGCCAGCAGTGAGAGAGTAGCGGGGGGCAATGAGCAGTTCTTC.

The rearrangement uses TRBV5-1 and TRBJ1-1; D is ambiguous. With 0 bases removed from V and 7 bases from J, the gap between germline ends came to 10 bases. CDR1 and CDR2 from the germline V gene are SGHRS and YFSETQ. The CDR3 runs to 13 residues. CDR3 DNA sequence: TGCGCCAGCAGCTTGGAATATTCAGGTGAAGCTTTCTTT. It specifies CASSLEYSGEAFF.

V gene TRBV2 combines with J gene TRBJ1-3; D is perhaps TRBD1 (5 bases). Germline loops: CDR1 SNHLY, CDR2 FYNNEI. The length of the CDR3 is 14 residues. Trimming left V 6 bases short and J 0 bases short, with 9 bases between. The DNA for the CDR3 is TGTGCCAGCAGCCGGGGGAGCTCTGGAAACACCATATATTTT. It encodes CASSRGSSGNTIYF.

The rearrangement links TRBV5-6 to TRBJ1-5; D not certain. The germline V gene has CDR1 SGHDT and CDR2 YYEEEE. V lost 4 bases and J 4 bases, leaving 9 bases between the germline ends. The CDR3 is made up of 13 amino acids. Written as DNA, the CDR3 is TGTGCCAGCAGCGCCGGGAAGAATCAGCCCCAGCATTTT. Encoded protein: CASSAGKNQPQHF.

This clone was counted a few times. The chain is built from TRBV11-2 and TRBJ1-6; tentatively, D is TRBD1 (6 bases). V was shortened by 5 bases and J by 9 bases, with 14 bases between the two germline ends. CDR1 is SGHAT and CDR2 is FQNNGV in the germline V gene. CDR3 length: 14 residues. CDR3 residues: CASSPLRGTSPLHF. In DNA, the CDR3 is TGTGCCAGCAGCCCCCTTAGGGGGACTTCACCCCTCCACTTT. Drawing the rest from reference TRBV11-2 and TRBJ1-6, the complete variable domain is EAGVAQSPRYKIIEKRQSVAFWCNPISGHATLYWYQQILGQGPKLLIQFQNNGVVDDSQLPKDRFSAERLKGVDSTLKIQPAKLEDSAVYLCASSPLRGTSPLHFGNGTRLTVT.